A selection of T cell receptor beta chains follows, all from one sample in a study of blood T cell repertoires in COVID-19. Sequenced by immunoSEQ multiplex PCR; TCRdb stores in-frame clones only, minus some. The sample contains roughly 200,000 clones, about 83% of which appear only once. Source material: peripheral blood. These receptors all come from a human donor in a cohort sampled during active COVID-19. Both conserved end residues are part of each CDR3. The order of the fields is J gene, D gene, V gene, clone size, CDR3 DNA, CDR3 protein. A D gene is named only where the DNA matches it firmly. Expanded clones are given a class, and other clones once, few, many or no size at all.

>TRBJ2-5|.|TRBV7-9|.
TGTGCCAGCAGCTTAGGGGGGGTCGAGGAGACCCAGTACTTC
CASSLGGVEETQYF
>TRBJ1-2|TRBD1|TRBV5-4|.
TGTGCCAGCAGCTTCCCACAGGGGGCCAACTATGGCTACACCTTC
CASSFPQGANYGYTF
>TRBJ1-4|.|TRBV3-1/TRBV3-2|.
TGTGCCAGCAGCCGCGCAGGGGCAGTTGAAAAACTGTTTTTT
CASSRAGAVEKLFF
>TRBJ2-7|TRBD1|TRBV11-2|few
TGTGCCAGCAGCTTAGTGGTACAGGGGCCGTCTACCTACGAGCAGTACTTC
CASSLVVQGPSTYEQYF
>TRBJ2-5|.|TRBV10-2|.
TGCGCCAGCAGGACCCAACGAGGGACCCAGTACTTC
CASRTQRGTQYF
>TRBJ2-7|.|TRBV28|.
TGTGCCAGCAGTTTACTACAGACGTCCTACGAGCAGTACTTC
CASSLLQTSYEQYF
>TRBJ1-2|.|TRBV10-1|few
TGCGCCAGCAGTGGCGGGACCGTCGGAGGCTACACCTTC
CASSGGTVGGYTF
>TRBJ1-6|TRBD1|TRBV19|.
TGTGCCAGTAGTATAGGGGACAGGGGGATTTCACCCCTCCACTTT
CASSIGDRGISPLHF
>TRBJ2-7|.|TRBV4-3|.
TGCGCCAGCAGCCAAGGCGGGAACAGTTACGAGCAGTACTTC
CASSQGGNSYEQYF
>TRBJ1-2|.|TRBV7-8|.
TGTGCCAGCAGCTTAGCTAGGGCAGGGGCACGTGTTAACTATGGCTACACCTTC
CASSLARAGARVNYGYTF
>TRBJ2-7|TRBD2|TRBV19|.
TGTGCCAGTAGTTTTACTAGCGGTGCCTACGAGCAGTACTTC
CASSFTSGAYEQYF
>TRBJ2-3|.|TRBV7-2|.
TGTGCCAGCAGCTTAGATGGCAGCACAGATACGCAGTATTTT
CASSLDGSTDTQYF
>TRBJ2-3|TRBD1|TRBV27|.
TGTGCCAGCAGTTTAGGGTACAGGGGGCTCAGGGCAGATACGCAGTATTTT
CASSLGYRGLRADTQYF
>TRBJ2-2|TRBD1|TRBV5-1|.
TGCGCCAGCAGCTTAGGGGGCGCAGTCACCGGGGAGCTGTTTTTT
CASSLGGAVTGELFF
>TRBJ2-3|.|TRBV5-4|few
TGTGCCAGCAGCTTGCCTAACAGGATCCAGGCTGATACGCAGTATTTT
CASSLPNRIQADTQYF
>TRBJ2-1|TRBD2|TRBV6-5|once
TGTGCCAGCAGGACTAGCGGGAGGCCTGCCAATGAGCAGTTCTTC
CASRTSGRPANEQFF
>TRBJ2-5|.|TRBV19|.
TGTGCCAGTAGTATGAGGCAGGGCTTGACAGAGACCCAGTACTTC
CASSMRQGLTETQYF
>TRBJ1-1|.|TRBV27|.
TGTGCCAGCAGTCCAGGGGCTAGGGACACTGAAGCTTTCTTT
CASSPGARDTEAFF
>TRBJ2-3|.|TRBV5-1|once
TGCGCCAGCAGCTACGGGACTTACCGCACAGATACGCAGTATTTT
CASSYGTYRTDTQYF
>TRBJ1-4|.|TRBV7-9|.
TGTGCCAGCAGCTTAGACGGGGGGCGAACAACTAATGAAAAACTGTTTTTT
CASSLDGGRTTNEKLFF
>TRBJ2-3|.|TRBV27|.
TGTGCCAGCAGTTCCCCGACGAGCGGAACCCTGGGCACAGATACGCAGTATTTT
CASSSPTSGTLGTDTQYF
>TRBJ2-7|TRBD1|TRBV9|.
TGTGCCAGCAGCGCCCGGGACAGCAACTCCTACGAGCAGTACTTC
CASSARDSNSYEQYF
>TRBJ2-4|.|TRBV29-1|.
TGCAGCGTTCGGGGGTTAGCCAAAAACATTCAGTACTTC
CSVRGLAKNIQYF
>TRBJ1-1|.|TRBV27|.
TGTGCCAGCAGTTTATCGGGCAGTATGAACACTGAAGCTTTCTTT
CASSLSGSMNTEAFF
>TRBJ2-7|.|TRBV27|.
TGTGCCAGCAGTTTTGTCGGGTCCTCCTACGAGCAGTACTTC
CASSFVGSSYEQYF
>TRBJ2-7|.|TRBV29-1|.
TGCAGCGGTAGGCAGGGCTCCTCCTACGAGCAGTACTTC
CSGRQGSSYEQYF
>TRBJ2-7|.|TRBV27|.
TGTGCCAGCAGTCCCAGCTCCTACGAGCAGTACTTC
CASSPSSYEQYF
>TRBJ1-1|TRBD1|TRBV3-1/TRBV3-2|.
TGTGCCAGCAGCCAAGGGACAGGGGCTTCCACTGAAGCTTTCTTT
CASSQGTGASTEAFF
>TRBJ1-2|.|TRBV24-1|.
TGTGCCACCAGTCCCCGAACAACTAACTATGGCTACACCTTC
CATSPRTTNYGYTF
>TRBJ1-2|.|TRBV7-2|.
TGTGCCAGCAGCTCATCCGGGGGGTCTTATGGCTACACCTTC
CASSSSGGSYGYTF
>TRBJ1-2|TRBD1|TRBV11-2|once
TGTGCCAGCAGCGCAACAGGGGGCTATGGCTACACCTTC
CASSATGGYGYTF
>TRBJ2-7|TRBD2|TRBV28|.
TGTGCCAGCAGCGGATGGGCTAGCGGGAAGGGCCCCCGCGAGCAGTACTTC
CASSGWASGKGPREQYF
>TRBJ2-1|TRBD2|TRBV7-7|.
TGTGCTAGCAGCTTACAGTGGCTAGCGGGAGGTCGTTGGCATGAGCAGTTCTTC
CASSLQWLAGGRWHEQFF
>TRBJ2-5|.|TRBV3-1/TRBV3-2|once
TGTGCCAGTACCCCAACCTCCGGGTGGGAGACCCAGTACTTC
CASTPTSGWETQYF
>TRBJ1-3|TRBD1|TRBV7-9|.
TGTGCCAGCAGCTTAGGGACAGGGTCTGGAAACACCATATATTTT
CASSLGTGSGNTIYF
>TRBJ2-1|.|TRBV29-1|few
TGCAGCGTAAGGGACCCTGGACAGGAGCAGTTCTTC
CSVRDPGQEQFF